Each of the 6 T cell receptor beta chains below was sequenced from the same sample in a study of T cells after posttransplantation cyclophosphamide. Libraries were prepared by immunoSEQ multiplex PCR; TCRdb keeps only in-frame clonotypes and omits some of them. The sample shows around 43,000 clones, around nine tenths of them seen only once. The source material was PBMCs. All receptors derive from a woman in her fifties or sixties in good health and a related stem cell transplant donor.

The chain recombines TRBV29-1 with TRBJ2-7; D not certain. Trimming took off 4 bases at V and 3 bases at J, with 13 bases between the two ends. Germline V lookup: CDR1 SQVTM, CDR2 ANQGSEA. There are 13 residues in the CDR3. The CDR3 spells CSVATGMRYEQYF. The DNA for the CDR3 is TGCAGCGTTGCAACTGGTATGCGCTACGAGCAGTACTTC.

V is TRBV10-1 and J is TRBJ1-1, with TRBD1 matching over 9 bases. Germline values: CDR1 WNHNN, CDR2 SYGVQD (reference sequence). Trimming at V came to 2 bases and at J to 0 bases, leaving 4 bases not matched to a gene. The CDR3 covers 16 residues. CDR3 region: CASSERQGEMNTEAFF. The CDR3, as DNA: TGCGCCAGCAGTGAGCGACAGGGGGAAATGAACACTGAAGCTTTCTTT.

V usage is TRBV5-1 and J usage is TRBJ1-1, with D unclear. The ends were cut back, 5 bases at V and 0 bases at J, with 20 bases in the middle. The CDR3 has 17 residues. CDR1 and CDR2 (germline): SGHRS, YFSETQ. The CDR3 region is CASRLATRRYLNTEAFF. For the CDR3, the DNA is TGCGCCAGCAGACTAGCGACGCGGCGGTACCTGAACACTGAAGCTTTCTTT.

The chain combines TRBV2 with TRBJ2-5, with 7 bases lining up with TRBD2. CDR1 is SNHLY, CDR2 FYNNEI, per germline. This CDR3 has 12 residues. Unmatched junction bases numbered 3, after V lost 7 bases and J lost 4 bases. The CDR3 loop is CASKGGRETQYF. The CDR3 DNA reads as TGTGCCAGCAAGGGCGGGAGAGAGACCCAGTACTTC.

The rearrangement joins TRBV2 to TRBJ1-1; 7 bases map to TRBD1. CDR1 and CDR2 (germline): SNHLY, FYNNEI. J lost 8 bases, V lost 7 bases, and 16 bases had no gene match. The CDR3 has 15 residues. The DNA of the CDR3 is TGTGCCAGCATTCCGCCGACAGGGTTTTTCGTGGAAGCTTTCTTT. Residues: CASIPPTGFFVEAFF.

J is TRBJ1-4 and V is TRBV7-6; unclear D gene. V lost 3 bases and J lost 5, with 7 bases in between. The CDR3 is 13 amino acids. Germline assignment: CDR1 SGHVS and CDR2 FNYEAQ. The CDR3 reads CASSLTGNEKLFF. In nucleotides, the CDR3 is TGTGCCAGCAGCTTGACGGGAAATGAAAAACTGTTTTTT.